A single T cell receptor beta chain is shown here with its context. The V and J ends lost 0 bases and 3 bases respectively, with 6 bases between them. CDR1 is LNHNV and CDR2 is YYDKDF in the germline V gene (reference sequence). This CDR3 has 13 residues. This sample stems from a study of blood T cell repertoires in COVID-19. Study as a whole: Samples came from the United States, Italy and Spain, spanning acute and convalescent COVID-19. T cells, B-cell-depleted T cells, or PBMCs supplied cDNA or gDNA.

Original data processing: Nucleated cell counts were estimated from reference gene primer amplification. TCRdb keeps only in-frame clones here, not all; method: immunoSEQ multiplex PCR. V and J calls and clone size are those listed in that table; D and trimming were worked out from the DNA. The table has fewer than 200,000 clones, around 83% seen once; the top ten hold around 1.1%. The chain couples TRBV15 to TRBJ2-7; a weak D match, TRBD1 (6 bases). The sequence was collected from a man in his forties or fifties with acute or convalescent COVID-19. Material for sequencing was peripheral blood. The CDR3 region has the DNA TGTGCCACCAGCAGAGACAGGGGCTACGAGCAGTACTTC. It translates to CATSRDRGYEQYF.